This T cell receptor (beta chain) was captured by sequencing in a study of T cells after yellow fever vaccination (dated by TCRdb to about 2019). About the investigation overall: The SMART-Seq v4 Ultra Low Input RNA kit was used to prepare libraries from fractions with low cell numbers. Bulk PBMC replicates and cell subsets were isolated from blood drawn at multiple timepoints before and after both primary and secondary immunization. Two healthy male donors, one aged 18 to 30 and one aged 30 to 40 years, made up the cohort. To track T-cell clones before and after primary and booster YFV17D yellow fever vaccination, bulk TCR alpha and beta repertoires were sequenced longitudinally.

The sample's treatment or condition, from its label and the paper: live attenuated yellow fever vaccine strain. At each blood-draw timepoint, two biological replicates of bulk PBMCs were obtained. PBMCs were isolated from peripheral blood using a standard Ficoll-Paque protocol. TriZol was used to extract RNA from bulk PBMCs, from CD4 and CD8 fractions, and from dextramer-positive and dextramer-negative fractions. Findings and caveats that apply to the study as a whole: The secondary T-cell response was weaker than the primary response but faster, peaking on day 5 instead of day 15. Computational filtering was required because FACS-sorted repertoires could contain abundant contaminating clonotypes from the bulk population. Only two donors were included in the study, so the extent to which the findings can be generalized is limited. A small share of clonotypes was detected in both CD4 and CD8 compartments, with the overlap likely arising from convergent recombination. Most clones expanded after primary vaccination (almost 97% of CD4 and roughly 88% of CD8) were re-detected after the booster, suggesting that broad memory maintenance occurred.

TCR cDNA was synthesized by 5'RACE template switching, through which a universal primer site and unique molecular identifiers were introduced. Priming of cDNA synthesis was performed from both the TCR alpha and TCR beta constant segments. Library amplification used two PCR steps, and the second PCR step added sample barcodes and sequencing adapters. Sequencing of the libraries was done on either Illumina HiSeq 2500 (2x100 bp) or NovaSeq (2x150 bp). The source study handled its data this way. MIGEC handled demultiplexing of reads and collapsing into UMI consensus sequences, while MiXCR performed V(D)J alignment. Vaccine-responding clonotypes were defined with edgeR using replicate PBMC samples, requiring FDR below 0.01 and a log2 fold change above 5 up to day 15. Each bulk clonotype was labeled CD4 or CD8 based on which sequenced repertoire, CD4 or CD8, contained the clonotype at higher abundance. The public reads were reanalyzed by TCRdb: fastp trimming at Q25, MiXCR alignment, in-frame beta chains only. Under each unique CDR3 protein, matching rows form one entry showing the most common genes and DNA. These V and J calls rely on TCRdb rather than the paper's analysis. Present in this sample are 300,000 or so distinct CDR3 sequences, 6.8% of which were seen just once. 18% of the sample belongs to the ten largest clones.

Cut back by 8 bases and 4 bases, the V and J ends lie 14 bases apart. The CDR3 goes from the cysteine to the phenylalanine over 13 residues. The read is trimmed to its CDR3 DNA, 39 bases read in frame from base 1. This clonotype was recorded a few times. Its cognate antigen has yet to be identified. Base qualities are missing; no much larger clone stands one base away. Recombination connected TRBV12-3 or TRBV12-4 to TRBJ1-2; the D gene is perhaps TRBD1, on 5 matching bases. The specimen comprised PBMCs, sampled roughly 47 days after the first yellow fever vaccination. This sequence was found in a man younger than 30 who received the YFV17D yellow fever vaccine. CDR3 region: CASRTGTGYGYTF. The DNA sequence is as follows: TGTGCCAGCCGAACCGGGACTGGCTATGGCTACACCTTC.